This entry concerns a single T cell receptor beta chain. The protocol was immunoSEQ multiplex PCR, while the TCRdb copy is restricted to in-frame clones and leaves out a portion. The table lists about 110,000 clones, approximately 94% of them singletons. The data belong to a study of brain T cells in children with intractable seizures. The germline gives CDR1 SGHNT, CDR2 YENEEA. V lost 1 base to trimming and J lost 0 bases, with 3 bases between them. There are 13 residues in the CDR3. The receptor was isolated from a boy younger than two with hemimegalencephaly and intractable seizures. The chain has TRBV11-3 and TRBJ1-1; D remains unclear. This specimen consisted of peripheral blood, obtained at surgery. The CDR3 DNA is TGTGCCAGCAGCTTAGGGCTGAACACTGAAGCTTTCTTT. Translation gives CASSLGLNTEAFF. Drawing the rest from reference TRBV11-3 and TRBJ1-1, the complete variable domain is EAGVVQSPRYKIIEKKQPVAFWCNPISGHNTLYWYLQNLGQGPELLIRYENEEAVDDSQLPKDRFSAERLKGVDSTLKIQPAELGDSAVYLCASSLGLNTEAFFGQGTRLTVV.